This T cell receptor beta chain was retrieved from a study of CD4 T cells in relation to SARS-CoV-2 and coronaviruses. The study's findings and limits: Each donor contributed either pre-pandemic or post-infection samples, not both.

Survey-level TCR-beta sequencing used DNA from CEF-cultured naive and memory CD4+ T cells. Profiling relied on immunoSEQ multiplex PCR, and the TCRdb table lists in-frame clones only, not all of them. The sample comprises more than 35,000 clones, over 70% of which are singletons, and roughly 20% rests with the top ten. Sorted naive or memory CD4+ cells met CEF peptides for around ten days. Germline V lookup: CDR1 SGHNT, CDR2 YYREEE (reference sequence). The CDR3 runs to 15 residues. Losses at the gene ends were 0 bases for V and 6 bases for J; bases not matched to a gene: 2. As to this clone: The antigen is not known.

The sample taken for sequencing was memory CD4+ T cells from PBMCs, cultured in vitro. The chain carries TRBV5-4 and TRBJ2-2; 10 bases match TRBD2. The sequence derives from an adult with COVID-19. CDR3 in DNA: TGTGCCAGCAGCTTGGTTGGGACTAGCGCCGGGGAGCTGTTTTTT. Amino acids: CASSLVGTSAGELFF.